This T cell receptor beta chain came from a study of cytomegalovirus exposure and HLA in healthy donors. The study's findings and limits: On later analysis, the bulk of CMV-associated TCR beta chains appeared to be HLA-restricted. Through in vitro validation, three CMV-associated chains were shown to be specific for CMV antigens.

These donors counted as nominally healthy when sampled, but unrecorded immune exposures were likely. Germline assignment: CDR1 MDHEN and CDR2 SYDVKM. The CDR3 covers 14 residues. V was pared by 6 bases and J by 6 bases, with 9 bases of the junction left unmatched. Concerning this clone: Its target is not known.

With 60 Vbeta and 13 Jbeta primers, the PCR was carried out. This table comes from immunoSEQ multiplex PCR, and its TCRdb copy is limited to in-frame clones, with some not included. The sample comprises tens of thousands of clones, about 78% of which are singletons, and 3.3% rests with the top ten. The TCR comes from a man younger than 35 in good health and CMV-seronegative. This chain links TRBV28 with TRBJ2-7, with TRBD1 matching 9 bases. Sequencing used PBMCs. The DNA for the CDR3 is TGTGCCAGCAGGGAACAGGGGGCTAATTCCGAGCAGTACTTC. Amino acids: CASREQGANSEQYF.